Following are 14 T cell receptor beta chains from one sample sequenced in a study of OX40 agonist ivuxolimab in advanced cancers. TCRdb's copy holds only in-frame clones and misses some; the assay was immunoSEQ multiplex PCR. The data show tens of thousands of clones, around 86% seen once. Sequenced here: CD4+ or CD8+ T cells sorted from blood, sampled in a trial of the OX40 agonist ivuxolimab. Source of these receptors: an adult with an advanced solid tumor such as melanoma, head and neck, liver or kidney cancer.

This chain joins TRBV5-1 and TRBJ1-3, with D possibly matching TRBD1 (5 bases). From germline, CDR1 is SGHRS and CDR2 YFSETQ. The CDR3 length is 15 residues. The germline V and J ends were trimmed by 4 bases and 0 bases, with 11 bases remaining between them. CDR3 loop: CASSPSGSSGNTIYF. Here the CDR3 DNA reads TGCGCCAGCAGCCCCTCAGGGAGCTCTGGAAACACCATATATTTT.

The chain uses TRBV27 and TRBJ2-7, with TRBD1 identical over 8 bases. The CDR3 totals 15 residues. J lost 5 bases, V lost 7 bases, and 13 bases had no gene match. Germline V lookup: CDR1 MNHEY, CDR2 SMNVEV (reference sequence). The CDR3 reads CASTHGLAGGNEQYF. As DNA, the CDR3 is TGTGCCAGCACCCACGGCCTGGCAGGGGGCAACGAGCAGTACTTC.

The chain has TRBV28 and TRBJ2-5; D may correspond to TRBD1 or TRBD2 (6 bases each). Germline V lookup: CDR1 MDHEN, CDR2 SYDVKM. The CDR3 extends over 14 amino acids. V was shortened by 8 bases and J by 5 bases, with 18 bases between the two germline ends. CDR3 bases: TGTGCCAGCCGAAGTGAGAGGGGGACTGAGACCCAGTACTTC. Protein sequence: CASRSERGTETQYF.

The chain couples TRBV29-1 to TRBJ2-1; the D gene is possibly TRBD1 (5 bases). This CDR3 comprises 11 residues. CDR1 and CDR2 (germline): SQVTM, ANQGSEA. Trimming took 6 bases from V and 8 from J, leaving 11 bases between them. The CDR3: CSVGPSDEQFF. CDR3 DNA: TGCAGCGTGGGGCCTTCGGATGAGCAGTTCTTC.

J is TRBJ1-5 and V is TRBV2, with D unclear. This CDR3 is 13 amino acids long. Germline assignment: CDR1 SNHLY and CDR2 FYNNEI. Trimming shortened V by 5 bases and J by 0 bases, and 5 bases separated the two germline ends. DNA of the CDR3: TGTGCCAGCAGTCCCGATAGCAATCAGCCCCAGCATTTT. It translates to CASSPDSNQPQHF.

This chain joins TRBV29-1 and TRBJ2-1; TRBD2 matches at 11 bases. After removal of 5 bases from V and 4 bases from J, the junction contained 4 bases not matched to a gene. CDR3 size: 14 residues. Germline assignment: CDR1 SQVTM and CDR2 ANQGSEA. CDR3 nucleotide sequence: TGCAGCGTTCCGGGACTAGCGGATTACAATGAGCAGTTCTTC. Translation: CSVPGLADYNEQFF.

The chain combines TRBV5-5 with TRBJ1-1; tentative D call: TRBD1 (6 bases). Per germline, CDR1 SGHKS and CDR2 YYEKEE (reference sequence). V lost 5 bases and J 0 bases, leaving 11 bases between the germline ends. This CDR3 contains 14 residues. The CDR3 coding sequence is TGTGCCAGCAGTTTAGGGGGTTTGAACACTGAAGCTTTCTTT. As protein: CASSLGGLNTEAFF.

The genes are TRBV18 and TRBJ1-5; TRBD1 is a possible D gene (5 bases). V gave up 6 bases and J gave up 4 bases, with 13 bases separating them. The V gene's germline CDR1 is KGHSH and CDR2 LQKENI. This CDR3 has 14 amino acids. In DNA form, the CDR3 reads TGTGCCAGCTCTTCCGAGGGGCTGAATCAGCCCCAGCATTTT. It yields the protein CASSSEGLNQPQHF.

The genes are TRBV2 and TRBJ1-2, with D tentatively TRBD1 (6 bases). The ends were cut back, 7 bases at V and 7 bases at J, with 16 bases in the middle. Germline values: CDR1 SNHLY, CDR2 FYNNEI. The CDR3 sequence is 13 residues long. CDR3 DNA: TGTGCCAGCACCCTTCGGGGGCAGGGTGGCTACACCTTC. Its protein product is CASTLRGQGGYTF.

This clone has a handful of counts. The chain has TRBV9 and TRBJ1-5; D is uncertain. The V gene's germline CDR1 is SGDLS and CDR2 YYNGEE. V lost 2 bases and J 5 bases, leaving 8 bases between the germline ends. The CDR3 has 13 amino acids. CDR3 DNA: TGTGCCAGCAGCGTCGACTGGGATCAGCCCCAGCATTTT. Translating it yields CASSVDWDQPQHF. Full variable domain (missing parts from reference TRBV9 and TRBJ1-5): DSGVTQTPKHLITATGQRVTLRCSPRSGDLSVYWYQQSLDQGLQFLIQYYNGEERAKGNILERFSAQQFPDLHSELNLSSLELGDSALYFCASSVDWDQPQHFGDGTRLSIL.

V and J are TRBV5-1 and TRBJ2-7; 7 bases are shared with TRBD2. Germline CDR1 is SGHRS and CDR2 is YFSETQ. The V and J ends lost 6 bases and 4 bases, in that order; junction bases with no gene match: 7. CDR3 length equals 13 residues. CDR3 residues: CASTQGGTYEQYF. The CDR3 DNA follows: TGCGCCAGCACCCAGGGAGGGACTTACGAGCAGTACTTC.

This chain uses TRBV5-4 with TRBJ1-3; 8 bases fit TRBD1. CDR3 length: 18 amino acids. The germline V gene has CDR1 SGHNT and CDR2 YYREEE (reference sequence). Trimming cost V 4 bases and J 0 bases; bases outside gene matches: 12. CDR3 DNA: TGTGCCAGCAGCCCTGGACAGGGCCTTCCTTACTCTGGAAACACCATATATTTT. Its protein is CASSPGQGLPYSGNTIYF.

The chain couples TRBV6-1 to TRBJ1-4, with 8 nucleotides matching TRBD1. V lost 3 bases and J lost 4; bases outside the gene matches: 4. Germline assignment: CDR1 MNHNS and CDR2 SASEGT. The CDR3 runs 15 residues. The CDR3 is CASSDMGQDNEKLFF. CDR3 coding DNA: TGTGCCAGCAGTGATATGGGACAGGATAATGAAAAACTGTTTTTT.

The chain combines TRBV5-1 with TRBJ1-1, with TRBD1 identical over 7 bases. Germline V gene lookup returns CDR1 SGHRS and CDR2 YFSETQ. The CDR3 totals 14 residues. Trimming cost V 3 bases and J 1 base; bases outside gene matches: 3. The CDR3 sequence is CASSSGTENTEAFF. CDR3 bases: TGCGCCAGCAGCTCCGGGACAGAGAACACTGAAGCTTTCTTT.